One and the same sample provided the 14 T cell receptor beta chains below, sequenced in a study of Tregs in tolerant kidney transplant recipients. The assay was immunoSEQ multiplex PCR, and TCRdb's table has in-frame clones only and misses some. In the table there are about 240,000 clones, about four fifths of which are singletons. The sequenced material came from CD4+ T cells from blood. The receptors come from a human donor in good health.

Comments on this clone: Other DNA sequences in this sample translate to the same CDR3. The V gene is TRBV19, the J gene TRBJ2-7; D is unclear. Trimming pared 4 bases from V and 1 base from J, leaving 8 bases between. The CDR3 is 13 amino acids. Germline V gene data show CDR1 as LNHDA and CDR2 as SQIVND (reference sequence). The CDR3 protein is CASSTVGSYEQYF. The CDR3 DNA follows: TGTGCCAGTAGTACGGTAGGGTCCTACGAGCAGTACTTC.

V usage is TRBV2 and J usage is TRBJ1-1, with 7 bases fitting TRBD1. CDR1 and CDR2 from the germline V gene are SNHLY and FYNNEI. Trimming at V came to 6 bases and at J to 1 base, leaving 8 bases not matched to a gene. The CDR3 loop spans 15 amino acids. The CDR3 region is CASRGKGAQNTEAFF. The CDR3 DNA reads TGTGCCAGCAGAGGAAAGGGGGCCCAGAACACTGAAGCTTTCTTT.

The chain recombines TRBV30 with TRBJ2-3; 10 bases map to TRBD2. The CDR3 consists of 15 residues. With 6 bases clipped from V and 0 bases from J, the junction kept 6 bases outside the gene matches. The V gene's germline CDR1 is GTSNPN and CDR2 SVGIG (reference sequence). CDR3 region: CACPSGRGSTDTQYF. The CDR3 DNA is TGTGCCTGCCCTAGCGGGAGAGGGAGCACAGATACGCAGTATTTT.

The chain uses TRBV7-8 and TRBJ1-6; D is ambiguous. CDR3 size: 13 residues. Between the trimmed V and J ends, which lost 5 bases and 8 bases, there was a span of 10 bases. Germline V gene lookup returns CDR1 SGHVS and CDR2 FQNEAQ. CDR3 DNA: TGTGCCAGCAGCCTCCTGTCGGATTCACCCCTCCACTTT. It encodes CASSLLSDSPLHF.

This clone has more than one count but fewer than ten. The rearrangement uses TRBV27 and TRBJ1-2; D is undetermined. This CDR3 has 14 residues. Trimming shortened V by 2 bases and J by 5 bases, and 12 bases separated the two germline ends. The germline CDR1 and CDR2 sequences are MNHEY and SMNVEV (reference sequence). CDR3 sequence reads: CASSLKADLYGYTF. In DNA, the CDR3 is TGTGCCAGCAGTTTAAAGGCGGACTTGTATGGCTACACCTTC.

The CDR3 DNA reads as TGTGCCTGCAAGCGGGGGCACTCCTACAATGAGCAGTTCTTC. It codes for CACKRGHSYNEQFF. The chain couples TRBV19 to TRBJ2-1; 8 nucleotides agree with TRBD2. V gave up 11 bases and J gave up 0 bases; unmatched junction bases: 6. The germline V gene has CDR1 LNHDA and CDR2 SQIVND (reference sequence). The CDR3 consists of 14 residues.

The V call is TRBV30, the J call TRBJ1-2; 8 bases agree with TRBD1. The length of the CDR3 is 20 residues. J lost 2 bases, V lost 0 bases, and 20 bases had no gene match. Germline-derived CDR1 and CDR2 are GTSNPN and SVGIG (reference sequence). The CDR3 DNA sequence: TGTGCCTGGAGTGTACTTTTCTCCGGACAGGGAAAACTTACAAACTATGGCTACACCTTC. Protein: CAWSVLFSGQGKLTNYGYTF.

The rearrangement links TRBV7-9 to TRBJ1-1; D unresolved. Germline V gene lookup returns CDR1 SEHNR and CDR2 FQNEAQ (reference sequence). This CDR3 comprises 15 residues. V was shortened by 3 bases and J by 6 bases, with 17 bases between the two germline ends. This CDR3 reads CASSFLGGITSEAFF. As DNA, the CDR3 is TGTGCCAGCAGCTTCCTGGGAGGGATAACCTCTGAAGCTTTCTTT.

The chain joins TRBV7-9 to TRBJ2-3; D unclear. Germline assignment: CDR1 SEHNR and CDR2 FQNEAQ (reference sequence). The length of the CDR3 is 12 residues. Deletions cut 4 bases from V and 3 bases from J, with 5 bases between. As DNA, the CDR3 is TGTGCCAGCAGCTATCAGACAGATACGCAGTATTTT. Encoded protein: CASSYQTDTQYF.

The rearrangement links TRBV27 to TRBJ1-2; tentative D call: TRBD1 (6 bases). Trimming took 3 bases from V and 4 from J, leaving 12 bases between them. The germline CDR1 and CDR2 sequences are MNHEY and SMNVEV (reference sequence). The CDR3 runs to 14 residues. This CDR3 is CASSFHDRRYGYTF. CDR3 nucleotide sequence: TGTGCCAGCAGTTTTCATGACAGGCGCTATGGCTACACCTTC.

To note about this clone: The germline gene is not matched at one end of the junction; a read error may be the cause. J is TRBJ1-2 and V is TRBV4-1; D uncertain. The CDR3 extends over 16 amino acids. The V gene's germline CDR1 is MGHRA and CDR2 YSYEKL. CDR3 nucleotides: TGCGCCAGCAGCCAAGACCCCTTCCGAGGACCCTATGGCAACACCTTC. Translating gives CASSQDPFRGPYGNTF.

This clone was counted once. The chain is built from TRBV20-1 and TRBJ1-2; a possible D gene is TRBD1 (6 bases). Trimming pared 4 bases from V and 12 bases from J, leaving 12 bases between. CDR1 DFQATT and CDR2 SNEGSKA come from the germline V gene (reference sequence). This CDR3 comprises 10 residues. DNA of the CDR3: TGCAGTGCTAACTTCAGGGGAAACACCTTC. Protein sequence: CSANFRGNTF.

This clone was seen a single time. The chain uses TRBV11-2 and TRBJ2-3, with 11 bases identical to TRBD2. Germline V lookup: CDR1 SGHAT, CDR2 FQNNGV. The CDR3 is made up of 16 amino acids. Losses at the gene ends were 5 bases for V and 5 bases for J; bases not matched to a gene: 9. In DNA form, the CDR3 reads TGTGCCAGCAGCCTTTTAGCGGGAGGGCCCGTAGATACGCAGTATTTT. This gives the protein CASSLLAGGPVDTQYF.

This clone was seen just once. The chain couples TRBV29-1 to TRBJ2-1; 9 bases fit TRBD2. V shed 4 bases and J 9 bases; nucleotides not matched to a gene: 4. Germline CDR1 reads SQVTM; CDR2 reads ANQGSEA. The CDR3 runs 12 residues. CDR3 DNA: TGCAGCGTTGTCCTAGCGGGATTTGAGCAGTTCTTC. Residues: CSVVLAGFEQFF.